These 14 T cell receptor beta chains were sequenced from one sample in a study of neurological immune-mediated disorders. TCRdb reanalysed the 5' RACE reads using MiXCR and keeps one entry per CDR3 protein. The sample yields approximately 89,000 distinct CDR3 sequences, roughly 4.3% seen once. Described time point: longitudinal time-point 3. Sequenced input: PBMCs. The receptors derive from a woman aged 55 to 70 with multiple sclerosis.

V is TRBV19 and J is TRBJ2-5; D gene ambiguous. CDR3 size: 13 residues. V was pared by 1 base and J by 5 bases, with 8 bases between. Germline V gene sequence: CDR1 LNHDA, CDR2 SQIVND (reference sequence). The CDR3 reads CASSIGMWETQYF. The CDR3 nucleotides are TGTGCCAGTAGTATAGGGATGTGGGAGACCCAGTACTTC.

This clonotype was picked up many times. V is TRBV21-1 and J is TRBJ2-3; TRBD2 was called by the table and not checked on the DNA. TRBV21-1 is recorded as a pseudogene. The CDR3 runs 18 residues. CDR3 bases: TGTGCCAGCAGCAAAGACTTCTCGAGCGGGGGGGCCGTAGATACGCAGTATTTT. Encoded protein: CASSKDFSSGGAVDTQYF.

This clonotype was seen ten or more times. The V gene is TRBV10-3, the J gene TRBJ2-2; D gene uncertain. Trimming pared 8 bases from V and 4 bases from J, leaving 5 bases between. The CDR3 runs 11 residues. Looked up from germline, CDR1 is ENHRY and CDR2 is SYGVKD. This chain's CDR3 is CAISRTGELFF. CDR3 coding DNA: TGTGCCATCTCCCGCACCGGGGAGCTGTTTTTT.

This clonotype has a count of ten or more. The chain is built from TRBV27 and TRBJ2-5, with 8 bases lining up with TRBD2. Germline-derived CDR1 and CDR2 are MNHEY and SMNVEV (reference sequence). The CDR3 runs 14 residues. Trimming cost V 2 bases and J 6 bases; bases outside gene matches: 5. CDR3 residues: CASSLSLAGQTQYF. For the CDR3, the DNA is TGTGCCAGCAGTTTAAGCTTAGCGGGACAGACCCAGTACTTC.

This clonotype came up many times. This chain connects TRBV9 to TRBJ2-5, with 11 nucleotides matching TRBD2. Germline V lookup: CDR1 SGDLS, CDR2 YYNGEE. The CDR3 runs 15 residues. The junction had 2 bases not matched to a gene; V was cut back by 3 bases and J by 1 base. This CDR3 is CASSETSGAQETQYF. The CDR3 DNA follows: TGTGCCAGCAGCGAGACTAGCGGGGCCCAAGAGACCCAGTACTTC.

This clonotype was seen many times. This rearrangement joins TRBV20-1 to TRBJ1-1; tentatively, D is TRBD1 (5 bases). V was trimmed by 3 bases and J by 2 bases, leaving 10 bases between them. The CDR3 runs to 13 residues. Germline CDR1 DFQATT, CDR2 SNEGSKA (reference sequence). CDR3 loop: CSASRAKNTEAFF. In DNA, the CDR3 is TGCAGTGCTAGCAGGGCAAAAAACACTGAAGCTTTCTTT.

This clonotype was seen ten or more times. The chain is built from TRBV25-1 and TRBJ1-5; D not resolved. The CDR3 length is 13 residues. CDR1 is MGHDK and CDR2 is SYGVNS in the germline V gene. Trimming shortened V by 6 bases and J by 7 bases, and 13 bases separated the two germline ends. CDR3 protein: CASSGQVGQPQHF. CDR3 DNA sequence: TGTGCCAGCAGCGGTCAAGTGGGCCAGCCCCAGCATTTT.

At least ten counts were recorded for this clonotype. The rearrangement links TRBV9 to TRBJ1-5, with TRBD1 matching over 7 bases. Germline CDR1 is SGDLS and CDR2 is YYNGEE. This CDR3 is 15 amino acids long. Germline trimming cut 3 bases from V and 5 bases from J; bases unmatched to any gene: 8. The CDR3 coding sequence is TGTGCCAGCAGCGAGAGGGGGGACAGCTATCAGCCCCAGCATTTT. This translates into CASSERGDSYQPQHF.

There are many counts of this clonotype. The rearrangement uses TRBV20-1 and TRBJ2-3, with TRBD2 matching 7 bases. V gave up 6 bases and J gave up 2 bases; unmatched junction bases: 14. The CDR3 loop spans 16 amino acids. The germline gives CDR1 DFQATT, CDR2 SNEGSKA (reference sequence). The CDR3 loop is CSAQALAELLTDTQYF. CDR3 DNA sequence: TGCAGTGCCCAAGCCCTAGCGGAATTACTCACAGATACGCAGTATTTT.

As concerns this clonotype: This may come from a read error, since a much larger clone is one base off. The chain recombines TRBV20-1 with TRBJ2-1, with TRBD2 identical over 9 bases. CDR1 is DFQATT, CDR2 SNEGSKA, per germline (reference sequence). This CDR3 comprises 13 residues. For the CDR3, the DNA is TGCAGAGGACTAGCGTGGGTCTACAATGAGCAGTTCTTC. This gives the protein CRGLAWVYNEQFF.

This clonotype was seen repeatedly, ten times or more. The chain recombines TRBV6-6 with TRBJ2-3; D uncertain. Trimming shortened V by 3 bases and J by 4 bases, and 8 bases separated the two germline ends. CDR3 length: 13 residues. The germline V gene encodes CDR1 MNHNY and CDR2 SVGAGI (reference sequence). The CDR3, as DNA: TGTGCCAGCAGTTATAGTGGGGCAGATACGCAGTATTTT. Translating gives CASSYSGADTQYF.

This clonotype counts as medium-sized (0.01 to 0.1%). The chain uses TRBV20-1 and TRBJ2-1; 8 positions agree with TRBD2. The ends lost 0 bases at V and 6 bases at J; junction bases unmatched: 7. Per the germline V gene, CDR1 is DFQATT and CDR2 is SNEGSKA (reference sequence). The CDR3 has 15 residues. Written as DNA, the CDR3 is TGCAGTGCTAGAGATGTCGAGCGGGGGTCCAATGAGCAGTTCTTC. As protein: CSARDVERGSNEQFF.

This clonotype has at least ten counts. The chain employs TRBV20-1 and TRBJ2-5, with D maybe TRBD1 (5 bases). Trimming pared 6 bases from V and 5 bases from J, leaving 10 bases between. The CDR3 has 11 amino acids. Germline CDR1 DFQATT, CDR2 SNEGSKA (reference sequence). CDR3 sequence: CSASKGETQYF. The CDR3 nucleotides read TGCAGTGCGTCGAAGGGGGAGACCCAGTACTTC.

In this sample, this clonotype turned up many times. The rearrangement uses TRBV5-1 and TRBJ1-2; possibly TRBD1 for D (6 bases). Germline CDR1 reads SGHRS; CDR2 reads YFSETQ. Trimming removed 4 bases at V and 3 bases at J, with 10 bases between. CDR3 length: 13 amino acids. The DNA of the CDR3 is TGCGCCAGCAGCATCGGACAGCACTATGGCTACACCTTC. Translation: CASSIGQHYGYTF.